This record concerns one TCR beta chain sequence. What it binds is unknown. Sorted naive or memory CD4+ cells met CEF peptides for roughly nine days. This CDR3 region has 15 residues. Trimming cost V 6 bases and J 4 bases; bases outside gene matches: 7. Germline V gene lookup returns CDR1 MNHEY and CDR2 SMNVEV (reference sequence). The data were produced by immunoSEQ multiplex PCR, yet TCRdb's version contains in-frame clones alone and is incomplete. Among 38,000 or so clones listed, about four fifths were seen once. The sample is drawn from a study of CD4 T cells in relation to SARS-CoV-2 and coronaviruses. As for the study in general: PBMCs were cultured with antigen for less than twelve days before TCR beta sequencing. Points from the study as a whole: According to naive versus memory sequencing, detected responses are memory recall, not newly primed.

The receptor's source is an adult with COVID-19. The sequenced sample consisted of naive CD4+ T cells from PBMCs, cultured in vitro. Subset denoted: naive CD4+ T cells isolated by negative enrichment. The chain combines TRBV27 with TRBJ2-5, with TRBD1 matching over 11 bases. DNA for the CDR3: TGTGCCAGCAGATGGGGACAGGGGGTCGGAGAGACCCAGTACTTC. Translating gives CASRWGQGVGETQYF.